This paragraph reports one T cell receptor beta chain. Antigen: not known. The data originate from a study of response to subunit inactivated influenza vaccine. Broader study findings: The study's authors posited that every seasonal influenza vaccination enlists few new T cells.

TCRdb itself ran the RT-PCR reads through MiXCR, one entry per CDR3 protein. This repertoire shows around 300,000 distinct CDR3 sequences, over 20% found once; its top ten account for 9% to 12%. The CDR3 runs 14 residues. Trimming cost V 4 bases and J 8 bases; bases outside gene matches: 10. CDR1 SGHKS and CDR2 YYEKEE come from the germline V gene (reference sequence). The chain joins TRBV5-5 to TRBJ1-2; 8 positions agree with TRBD1. The source is a man in his fifties or sixties who received an inactivated influenza vaccine. The starting material was PBMCs from blood, obtained less than 22 months after vaccination. Here the CDR3 DNA reads TGTGCCAGCAGCCTTCGACAGGGGCGTGAAGGCTACACCTTC. Its protein product is CASSLRQGREGYTF. Full variable domain (rest looked up from reference TRBV5-5 and TRBJ1-2): DAGVTQSPTHLIKTRGQQVTLRCSPISGHKSVSWYQQVLGQGPQFIFQYYEKEERGRGNFPDRFSARQFPNYSSELNVNALLLGDSALYLCASSLRQGREGYTFGSGTRLTVV.